Presented here are 25 T cell receptor beta chains from one specimen sequenced in a study of T cell responses to AZD1222 COVID-19 vaccine. The protocol was immunoSEQ multiplex PCR, while the TCRdb copy is restricted to in-frame clones and leaves out a portion. The sample lists about 130,000 clones; around 91% were seen once. This sample comprised peripheral blood, obtained on day 0 of MenACWY control vaccination. The receptors were sampled from an adult in good health.

The V and J genes are TRBV28 and TRBJ1-2, with 7 bases identical to TRBD1. V lost 6 bases, J lost 3 bases, and 7 bases stayed unmatched. Per the germline V gene, CDR1 is MDHEN and CDR2 is SYDVKM. The CDR3 is 14 residues long. CDR3 sequence (DNA): TGTGCCAGCAGGGACGACAGGGTACACTATGGCTACACCTTC. Translation gives CASRDDRVHYGYTF.

This clone was observed a single time. V gene TRBV9 combines with J gene TRBJ2-6; unclear D gene. This CDR3 has 16 amino acids. Trimming pared 3 bases from V and 4 bases from J, leaving 14 bases between. Germline assignment: CDR1 SGDLS and CDR2 YYNGEE. The CDR3 spells CASSGQLLVGANVLTF. As DNA, the CDR3 is TGTGCCAGCAGCGGCCAACTTCTTGTCGGGGCCAACGTCCTGACTTTC.

The chain joins TRBV9 to TRBJ1-1; TRBD1 is a possible D gene (5 bases). Germline CDR1 reads SGDLS; CDR2 reads YYNGEE. The CDR3 sequence is 14 residues long. V gave up 3 bases and J gave up 4 bases, with 13 bases separating them. The CDR3 DNA follows: TGTGCCAGCAGCGCGATCACAGGAGGCACTGAAGCTTTCTTT. Translating gives CASSAITGGTEAFF.

The rearrangement joins TRBV14 to TRBJ2-5; D gene unclear. The CDR3 is 15 amino acids. Trimming shortened V by 0 bases and J by 2 bases, and 10 bases separated the two germline ends. CDR1 and CDR2 from the germline V gene are SGHDN and FVKESK. DNA for the CDR3: TGTGCCAGCAGCCAAGATTTGCCGAGGCAAGAGACCCAGTACTTC. Translated, it gives CASSQDLPRQETQYF.

The chain recombines TRBV7-2 with TRBJ1-2; unclear D gene. V was clipped by 7 bases and J by 4 bases, with 10 bases between them. CDR1 SGHTA and CDR2 FQGNSA come from the germline V gene. The CDR3 loop spans 12 amino acids. The CDR3 is CASTGGGYGYTF. DNA of the CDR3: TGTGCCAGCACCGGCGGAGGCTATGGCTACACCTTC.

The chain couples TRBV9 to TRBJ1-1; D gene ambiguous. CDR1 SGDLS and CDR2 YYNGEE come from the germline V gene. The V end lost 0 bases, the J end lost 7 bases, and 13 bases lay between the germline ends. The CDR3 runs 14 residues. CDR3 loop: CASSVAALSSEAFF. In nucleotides, the CDR3 is TGTGCCAGCAGCGTAGCGGCCCTCTCGAGTGAAGCTTTCTTT.

The chain has TRBV7-9 and TRBJ2-3; 10 bases align to TRBD2. This CDR3 has 17 residues. Germline V gene lookup returns CDR1 SEHNR and CDR2 FQNEAQ (reference sequence). V gave up 1 base and J gave up 4 bases; unmatched junction bases: 8. The CDR3 region has the DNA TGTGCCAGCAGCTTAGAGGTCCTAGCGGGAGAGGCAGATACGCAGTATTTT. Its protein is CASSLEVLAGEADTQYF.

V and J are TRBV19 and TRBJ2-1; the D gene could be TRBD1 or TRBD2 (5 bases each). In germline, CDR1 is LNHDA, CDR2 SQIVND (reference sequence). This CDR3 comprises 15 residues. Trimming stripped 6 bases from V and 2 bases from J, with 14 bases between. CDR3 bases: TGTGCCAGTAGGGCAGGGAGAAATACCTACAATGAGCAGTTCTTC. It specifies CASRAGRNTYNEQFF.

This clone appeared a few times. V and J are TRBV19 and TRBJ1-5; TRBD1 aligns across 7 bases. Trimming removed 6 bases from V and 3 bases from J; junction bases left unmatched: 11. The germline gives CDR1 LNHDA, CDR2 SQIVND (reference sequence). The CDR3 totals 16 residues. The CDR3 coding sequence is TGTGCCAGTAGAGTCTTCCCGGGACAGCTCAATCAGCCCCAGCATTTT. As protein: CASRVFPGQLNQPQHF.

The CDR3 DNA reads as TGTGCCAGCAGCCAAGGACTAGCGGGAGCTTACAATGAGCAGTTCTTC. Its protein is CASSQGLAGAYNEQFF. The rearrangement uses TRBV7-9 and TRBJ2-1; 13 nucleotides match TRBD2. Germline V gives CDR1 SEHNR, CDR2 FQNEAQ (reference sequence). The CDR3 extends over 16 amino acids. Trimming removed 5 bases from V and 4 bases from J; junction bases left unmatched: 5.

This chain links TRBV5-1 with TRBJ2-3; possibly TRBD2 for D (6 bases). Germline V CDR1 and CDR2: SGHRS, YFSETQ. CDR3 size: 13 residues. V was pared by 0 bases and J by 6 bases, with 8 bases between. The CDR3 DNA reads as TGCGCCAGCAGCTTGGGACTAGAGGATACGCAGTATTTT. This translates into CASSLGLEDTQYF.

The chain is built from TRBV2 and TRBJ1-5; D uncertain. There are 12 residues in the CDR3. Deletions cut 4 bases from V and 4 bases from J, with 5 bases between. Germline assignment: CDR1 SNHLY and CDR2 FYNNEI. CDR3 bases: TGTGCCAGCAGTGTTGGGAATCAGCCCCAGCATTTT. Residues: CASSVGNQPQHF.

Remarks on this clone: Its ends do not fully match the called genes, so a read error is possible. The chain couples TRBV5-8 to TRBJ1-5; 9 bases map to TRBD1. The CDR3 spans 15 residues. Germline values: CDR1 SGHTS, CDR2 YDEGEE. CDR3 sequence (DNA): TGTGCCAGCAGATTGGACAGGGGCTTCAATCAGCCCCAGCATTTT. Protein sequence: CASRLDRGFNQPQHF.

The CDR3 DNA sequence: TGTGCCAGCAGTCCTAAGCTAGGTAGCGGGAGCTACGAGCAGTACTTC. Protein product: CASSPKLGSGSYEQYF. V and J are TRBV28 and TRBJ2-7; the match to TRBD2 covers 9 bases. Losses at the gene ends were 5 bases for V and 3 bases for J; bases not matched to a gene: 11. CDR1 MDHEN and CDR2 SYDVKM come from the germline V gene. This CDR3 is built from 16 residues.

The chain has TRBV30 and TRBJ2-7, with a weak D call TRBD2 (6 bases). The CDR3 loop spans 13 amino acids. Per the germline V gene, CDR1 is GTSNPN and CDR2 is SVGIG (reference sequence). The V end was cut by 0 bases, the J end by 2 bases, with 8 bases between. The DNA of the CDR3 is TGTGCCTGGAGTGTGCGGGGAACCTACGAGCAGTACTTC. This encodes CAWSVRGTYEQYF.

The rearrangement uses TRBV19 and TRBJ2-2; the D gene is possibly TRBD1 (6 bases). V lost 6 bases and J 7 bases, leaving 15 bases between the germline ends. CDR1 is LNHDA and CDR2 is SQIVND in the germline V gene (reference sequence). The CDR3 loop spans 14 amino acids. The CDR3 spells CASRTTGGIGELFF. The CDR3 DNA reads as TGTGCCAGTAGAACGACAGGTGGGATCGGGGAGCTGTTTTTT.

The count of this clone is one. The genes are TRBV9 and TRBJ2-5; possibly TRBD2 for D (6 bases). V lost 5 bases, J lost 5 bases, and 19 bases lay in between. Germline V gives CDR1 SGDLS, CDR2 YYNGEE. The CDR3 spans 15 residues. The CDR3 protein is CASSNTGGFRETQYF. The DNA of the CDR3 is TGTGCCAGCAGTAATACTGGGGGGTTTAGGGAGACCCAGTACTTC.

The chain combines TRBV25-1 with TRBJ1-1; D not resolved. The length of the CDR3 is 11 residues. Trimming removed 4 bases at V and 2 bases at J, with 2 bases between. The germline V gene encodes CDR1 MGHDK and CDR2 SYGVNS. The CDR3 reads CASSGNTEAFF. The CDR3 DNA is TGTGCCAGCAGTGGCAACACTGAAGCTTTCTTT.

The V call is TRBV11-2, the J call TRBJ2-3; the D gene could be TRBD1 or TRBD2 (6 bases each). V shed 5 bases and J shed 3 bases, with 15 bases lying between them. The CDR3 sequence is 15 residues long. Germline V gives CDR1 SGHAT, CDR2 FQNNGV. CDR3 protein: CASSNREVVTDTQYF. CDR3 nucleotides: TGTGCCAGCAGCAACAGGGAGGTAGTTACAGATACGCAGTATTTT.

This clone appeared once. The CDR3 sequence is CASSKQARAVYNEQFF. The CDR3 DNA reads as TGTGCCAGCAGCAAGCAGGCTCGAGCAGTTTACAATGAGCAGTTCTTC. V gene TRBV7-6 combines with J gene TRBJ2-1; D is uncertain. V gave up 5 bases and J gave up 4 bases, with 18 bases separating them. This CDR3 spans 16 amino acids. Germline V gene sequence: CDR1 SGHVS, CDR2 FNYEAQ. The variable domain in full, with the rest retrieved from reference TRBV7-6 and TRBJ2-1, is GAGVSQSPRYKVTKRGQDVALRCDPISGHVSLYWYRQALGQGPEFLTYFNYEAQQDKSGLPNDRFSAERPEGSISTLTIQRTEQRDSAMYRCASSKQARAVYNEQFFGPGTRLTVL.

The genes are TRBV28 and TRBJ2-7; D is perhaps TRBD2 (6 bases). This CDR3 spans 15 amino acids. Deletions cut 5 bases from V and 3 bases from J, with 17 bases between. Per the germline V gene, CDR1 is MDHEN and CDR2 is SYDVKM. The CDR3 DNA follows: TGTGCCAGCAGTCCACCGAACGTGGGAGGCTACGAGCAGTACTTC. This encodes CASSPPNVGGYEQYF.

J is TRBJ2-1 and V is TRBV24-1; D is unresolved. This CDR3 has 16 residues. The germline V gene encodes CDR1 KGHDR and CDR2 SFDVKD. Deletions cut 4 bases from V and 0 bases from J, with 12 bases between. This CDR3 reads CATSDPDGSSYNEQFF. The CDR3 DNA reads TGTGCCACCAGTGACCCGGACGGAAGCTCCTACAATGAGCAGTTCTTC.

CDR3 nucleotides: TGTGCCAGCAGTTTTGGCCACCTTACCGGGGAGCTGTTTTTT. Its protein is CASSFGHLTGELFF. V and J are TRBV27 and TRBJ2-2; no clear D gene. Per germline, CDR1 MNHEY and CDR2 SMNVEV (reference sequence). V was trimmed by 3 bases and J by 5 bases, leaving 10 bases between them. The CDR3 extends over 14 amino acids.

The J gene is TRBJ2-3, the V gene TRBV5-5; TRBD2 aligns across 11 bases. After removal of 4 bases from V and 0 bases from J, the junction contained 7 bases not matched to a gene. The CDR3 sequence is 17 residues long. The germline V gene encodes CDR1 SGHKS and CDR2 YYEKEE (reference sequence). CDR3 protein: CASSGASGGSSTDTQYF. CDR3 bases: TGTGCCAGCAGCGGGGCTAGCGGGGGGTCTAGCACAGATACGCAGTATTTT. Using reference TRBV5-5 and TRBJ2-3 for the parts outside the CDR3, the full variable domain is DAGVTQSPTHLIKTRGQQVTLRCSPISGHKSVSWYQQVLGQGPQFIFQYYEKEERGRGNFPDRFSARQFPNYSSELNVNALLLGDSALYLCASSGASGGSSTDTQYFGPGTRLTVL.

Worth noting for this clone: One end of the junction does not line up with germline, which may come from a read error. The chain recombines TRBV3-1 (or the pseudogene TRBV3-2) with TRBJ2-1; 15 bases are a match to TRBD2. CDR3 length: 16 residues. Germline CDR1 is LGHDT and CDR2 is YNNKEL (reference sequence). CDR3 sequence reads: CAGSQGLAGGFNEQFF. CDR3 DNA: TGTGCCGGCAGCCAGGGACTAGCGGGGGGTTTTAATGAGCAGTTCTTC.